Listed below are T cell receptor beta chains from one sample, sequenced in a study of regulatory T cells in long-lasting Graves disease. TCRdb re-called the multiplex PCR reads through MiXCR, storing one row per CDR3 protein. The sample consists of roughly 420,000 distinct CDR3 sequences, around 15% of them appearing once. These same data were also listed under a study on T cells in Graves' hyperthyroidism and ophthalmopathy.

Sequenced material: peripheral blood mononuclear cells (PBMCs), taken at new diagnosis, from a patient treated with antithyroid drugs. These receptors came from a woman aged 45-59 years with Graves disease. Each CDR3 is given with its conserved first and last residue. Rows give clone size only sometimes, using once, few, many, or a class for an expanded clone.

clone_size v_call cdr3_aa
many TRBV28 CASSFLWDRISSTEAFF
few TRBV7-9 CASSFQRQDEAFF
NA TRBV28 CASSFSSGGPLNTGELFF
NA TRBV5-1 CASSTRTGTSTDTQYF
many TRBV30 CAWRATGGGETQYF
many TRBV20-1 CSARDLGTSSYNEQFF
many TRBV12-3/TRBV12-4 CASSQGQTNSPLHF
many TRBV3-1 CASSLKGAYGLRNTEAFF
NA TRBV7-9 CASSLGTSGTATGEQYF
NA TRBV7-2 CASSLFARQQETQYF
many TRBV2 CASSEQGSTNEKLFF
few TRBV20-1 CSARVLTGPNYGYTF
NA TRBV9 CASSVGGGDTEAFF
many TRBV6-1 CASSEVGRGLETQYF